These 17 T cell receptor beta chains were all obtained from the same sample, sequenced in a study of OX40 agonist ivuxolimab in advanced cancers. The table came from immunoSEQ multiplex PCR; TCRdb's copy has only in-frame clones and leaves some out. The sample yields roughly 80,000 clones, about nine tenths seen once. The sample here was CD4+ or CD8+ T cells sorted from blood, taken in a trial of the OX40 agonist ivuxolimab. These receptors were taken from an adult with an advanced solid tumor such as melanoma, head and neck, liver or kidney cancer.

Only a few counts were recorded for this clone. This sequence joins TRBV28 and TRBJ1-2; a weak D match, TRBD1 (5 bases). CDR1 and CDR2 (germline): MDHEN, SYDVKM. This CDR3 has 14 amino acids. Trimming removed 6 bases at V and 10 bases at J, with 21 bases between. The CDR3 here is CASRAGTALLSYTF. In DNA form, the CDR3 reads TGTGCCAGCAGAGCCGGGACTGCCTTATTGTCCTACACCTTC.

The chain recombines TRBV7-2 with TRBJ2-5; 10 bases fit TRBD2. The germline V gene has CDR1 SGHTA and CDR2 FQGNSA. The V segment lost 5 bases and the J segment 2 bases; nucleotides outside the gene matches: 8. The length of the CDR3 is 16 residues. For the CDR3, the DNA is TGTGCCAGCAGCCTGGGGTCACTAGCGGGGCAAGAGACCCAGTACTTC. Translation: CASSLGSLAGQETQYF.

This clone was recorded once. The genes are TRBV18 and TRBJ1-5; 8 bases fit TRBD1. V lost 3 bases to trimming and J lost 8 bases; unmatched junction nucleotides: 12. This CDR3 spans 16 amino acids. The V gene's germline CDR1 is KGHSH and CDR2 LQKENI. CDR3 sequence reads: CASSPAQSGGLKPQHF. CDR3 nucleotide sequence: TGTGCCAGCTCACCCGCCCAGTCAGGGGGCTTAAAGCCCCAGCATTTT.

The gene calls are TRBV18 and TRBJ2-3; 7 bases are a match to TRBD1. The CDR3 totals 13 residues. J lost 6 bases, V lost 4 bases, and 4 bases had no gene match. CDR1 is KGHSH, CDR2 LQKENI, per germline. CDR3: CASSLTGADTQYF. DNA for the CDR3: TGTGCCAGCTCACTTACAGGGGCGGATACGCAGTATTTT.

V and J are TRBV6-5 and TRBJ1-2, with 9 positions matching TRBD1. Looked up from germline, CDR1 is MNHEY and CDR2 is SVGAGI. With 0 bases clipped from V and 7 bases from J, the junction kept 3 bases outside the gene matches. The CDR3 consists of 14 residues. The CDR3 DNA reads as TGTGCCAGCAGTTACTCCGACAGGGGGGTTGGCTACACCTTC. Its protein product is CASSYSDRGVGYTF.

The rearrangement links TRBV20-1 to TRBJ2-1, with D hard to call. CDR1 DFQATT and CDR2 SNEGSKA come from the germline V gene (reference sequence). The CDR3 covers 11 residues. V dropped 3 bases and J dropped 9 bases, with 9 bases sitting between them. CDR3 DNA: TGCAGTGCTAGGTCGCTCGGTGAGCAGTTCTTC. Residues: CSARSLGEQFF.

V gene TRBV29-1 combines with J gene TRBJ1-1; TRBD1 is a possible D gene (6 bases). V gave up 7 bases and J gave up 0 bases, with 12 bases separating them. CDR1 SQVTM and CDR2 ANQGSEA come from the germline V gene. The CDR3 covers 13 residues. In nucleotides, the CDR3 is TGCAGCGCCCGAGGGGGGCTGAACACTGAAGCTTTCTTT. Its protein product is CSARGGLNTEAFF.

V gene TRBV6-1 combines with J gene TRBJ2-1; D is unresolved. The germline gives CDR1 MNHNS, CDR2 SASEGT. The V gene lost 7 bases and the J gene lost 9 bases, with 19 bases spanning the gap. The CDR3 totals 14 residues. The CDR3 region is CASNLQVGAAEQFF. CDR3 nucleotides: TGTGCCAGCAATCTCCAGGTTGGAGCAGCTGAGCAGTTCTTC.

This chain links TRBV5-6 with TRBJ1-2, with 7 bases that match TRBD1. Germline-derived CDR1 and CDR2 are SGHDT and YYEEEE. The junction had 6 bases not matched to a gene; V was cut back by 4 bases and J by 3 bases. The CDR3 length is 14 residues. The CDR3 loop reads CASSRRQGDYGYTF. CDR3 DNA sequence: TGTGCCAGCAGCCGTAGACAGGGTGACTATGGCTACACCTTC. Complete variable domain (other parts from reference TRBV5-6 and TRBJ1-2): DAGVTQSPTHLIKTRGQQVTLRCSPKSGHDTVSWYQQALGQGPQFIFQYYEEEERQRGNFPDRFSGHQFPNYSSELNVNALLLGDSALYLCASSRRQGDYGYTFGSGTRLTVV.

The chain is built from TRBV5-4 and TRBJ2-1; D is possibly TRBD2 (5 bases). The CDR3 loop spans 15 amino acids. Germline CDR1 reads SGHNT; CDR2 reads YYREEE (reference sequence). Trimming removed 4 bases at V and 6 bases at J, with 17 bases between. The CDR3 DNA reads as TGTGCCAGCAGCCCGGGAATAGCTAAAATCAATGAGCAGTTCTTC. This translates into CASSPGIAKINEQFF.

The CDR3 loop is CASSEARYRSNQPQHF. As DNA, the CDR3 is TGTGCCAGCAGTGAAGCGAGATACAGGTCCAATCAGCCCCAGCATTTT. The chain couples TRBV6-1 to TRBJ1-5; possibly TRBD1 for D (5 bases). CDR3 size: 16 residues. Germline values: CDR1 MNHNS, CDR2 SASEGT. V was pared by 0 bases and J by 3 bases, with 12 bases between.

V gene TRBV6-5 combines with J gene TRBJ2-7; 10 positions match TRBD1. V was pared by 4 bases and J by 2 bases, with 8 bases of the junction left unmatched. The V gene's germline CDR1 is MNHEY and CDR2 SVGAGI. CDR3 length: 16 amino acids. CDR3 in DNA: TGTGCCAGCAGTTTCTCCGGGACAGGGGTTCCCTACGAGCAGTACTTC. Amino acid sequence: CASSFSGTGVPYEQYF.

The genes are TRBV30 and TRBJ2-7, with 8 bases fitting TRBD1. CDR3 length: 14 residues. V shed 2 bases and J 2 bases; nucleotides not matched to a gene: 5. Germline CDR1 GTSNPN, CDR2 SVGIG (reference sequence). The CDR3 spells CAWSNWTGTYEQYF. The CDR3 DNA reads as TGTGCCTGGAGTAATTGGACAGGGACCTACGAGCAGTACTTC.

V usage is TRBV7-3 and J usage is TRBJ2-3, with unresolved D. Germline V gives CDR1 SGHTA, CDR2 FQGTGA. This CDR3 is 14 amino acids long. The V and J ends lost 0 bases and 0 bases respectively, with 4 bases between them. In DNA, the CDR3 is TGTGCCAGCAGCTTAACCGGGAGCACAGATACGCAGTATTTT. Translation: CASSLTGSTDTQYF.

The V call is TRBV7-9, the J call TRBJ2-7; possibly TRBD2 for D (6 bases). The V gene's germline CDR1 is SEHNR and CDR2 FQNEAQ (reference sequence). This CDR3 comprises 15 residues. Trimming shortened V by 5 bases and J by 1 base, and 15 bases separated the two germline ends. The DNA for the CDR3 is TGTGCCAGCAGCAACCCGGGACTGGTATCCTACGAGCAGTACTTC. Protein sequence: CASSNPGLVSYEQYF.

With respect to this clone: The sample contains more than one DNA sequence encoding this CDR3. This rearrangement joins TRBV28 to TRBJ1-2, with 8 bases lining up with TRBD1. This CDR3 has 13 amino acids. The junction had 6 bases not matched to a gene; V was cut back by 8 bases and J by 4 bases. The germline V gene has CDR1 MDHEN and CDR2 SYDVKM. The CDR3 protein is CASSPGTGYGYTF. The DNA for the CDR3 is TGTGCCAGCTCCCCCGGGACAGGCTATGGCTACACCTTC.

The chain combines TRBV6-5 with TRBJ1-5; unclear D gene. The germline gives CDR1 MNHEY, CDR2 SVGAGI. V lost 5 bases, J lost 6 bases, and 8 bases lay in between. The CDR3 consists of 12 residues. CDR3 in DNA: TGTGCCAGCAGTCTCAGAGGTCAGCCCCAGCATTTT. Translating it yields CASSLRGQPQHF.